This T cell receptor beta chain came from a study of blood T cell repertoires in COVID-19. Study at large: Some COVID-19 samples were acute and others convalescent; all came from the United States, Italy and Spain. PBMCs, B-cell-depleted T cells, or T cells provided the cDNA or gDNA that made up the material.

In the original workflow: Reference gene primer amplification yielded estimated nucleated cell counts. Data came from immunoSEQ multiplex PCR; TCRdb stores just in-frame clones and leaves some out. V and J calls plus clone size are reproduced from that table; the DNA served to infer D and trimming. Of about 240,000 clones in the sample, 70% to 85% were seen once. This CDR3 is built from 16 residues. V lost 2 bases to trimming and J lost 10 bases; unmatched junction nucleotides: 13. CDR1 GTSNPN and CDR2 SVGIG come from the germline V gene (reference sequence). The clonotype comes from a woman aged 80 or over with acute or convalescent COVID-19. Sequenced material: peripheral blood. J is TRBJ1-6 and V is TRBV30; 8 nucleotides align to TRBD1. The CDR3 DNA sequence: TGTGCCTGGAGTCTCCGAACGGGGACAGGAGCCTCACCCCTCCACTTT. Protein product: CAWSLRTGTGASPLHF.